This T cell receptor (beta chain) was profiled in a study of spatial heterogeneity in lung cancer. For the study at large: Raw sequencing reads included, on average, more than 9.5 appearances of each unique TCR and UMI combination.

Study-level findings and limits: Among blood samples, ubiquitous expanded tumor TCRs appeared more at resection than at follow-up.

The table lists this clonotype with many counts. Its antigen is still unknown. Time point specified: sample taken at primary tumor resection. Tumor, nontumor lung or frozen PBMC supplied whole RNA that was sequenced unsorted. The donor group consisted of roughly 70 patients who had untreated, early-stage non-small cell lung cancer. V dropped 8 bases and J dropped 2; count of bases not matched to a gene: 9. The germline gives CDR1 ENHRY, CDR2 SYGVKD. This CDR3 is built from 15 residues. A distinct unique molecular identifier was carried by each TCR cDNA molecule. TCRdb processed the 5' RACE reads anew with MiXCR; each CDR3 protein has one entry. The data show roughly 48,000 distinct CDR3 sequences, approximately 5.7% seen once.

This chain uses TRBV10-3 with TRBJ2-1; 7 nucleotides agree with TRBD2. The material sequenced was PBMCs, taken at surgery. The origin of this receptor is a male donor with early-stage non-small cell lung cancer. CDR3 loop: CAIGAAGWAYNEQFF. CDR3 DNA: TGTGCCATCGGGGCAGCGGGATGGGCCTACAATGAGCAGTTCTTC.